These T cell receptor beta chains were read from a single sample in a study of T-cell memory formation after mild COVID-19. TCRdb ran MiXCR on the 5' RACE reads and lists one entry per CDR3 protein. The sample includes about 250,000 distinct CDR3 sequences, just over 15% seen only once; the top ten take around 2%. Material for sequencing was PBMCs or a T cell subset sorted from them (not recorded which). These receptors all stem from an adult woman who had mild COVID-19 (a few samples of this study predate the infection). Cell type and time point are not known. Both conserved end residues are part of each CDR3. A D gene is named only where the DNA matches it firmly. Part of the rows lack a size; the others show once, few, many or a class for expanded clones.

clone size,D gene,V gene,J gene,CDR3 length,CDR3 protein,CDR3 DNA
NA,TRBD1,TRBV7-8,TRBJ2-5,13,CASSPGQVMTQYF,TGTGCCAGCAGTCCAGGACAGGTGATGACCCAGTACTTC
few,TRBD1,TRBV7-9,TRBJ1-5,15,CASSTGTGGGKPQHF,TGTGCCAGCAGCACGGGGACAGGGGGCGGGAAGCCCCAGCATTTT
few,NA,TRBV6-1,TRBJ2-2,13,CASTGLFAGELFF,TGTGCCAGCACGGGACTCTTCGCCGGGGAGCTGTTTTTT
many,NA,TRBV6-5,TRBJ2-7,14,CASSLRGLVYEQYF,TGTGCCAGCAGCCTCAGGGGATTAGTCTACGAGCAGTACTTC
few,NA,TRBV29-1,TRBJ1-1,14,CSVEVAGKYTEAFF,TGCAGCGTTGAAGTCGCGGGGAAGTACACTGAAGCTTTCTTT
few,TRBD2,TRBV6-2/TRBV6-3,TRBJ2-1,14,CASGNAGVVNEQFF,TGTGCCAGCGGTAACGCGGGAGTAGTCAATGAGCAGTTCTTC
NA,TRBD2,TRBV7-8,TRBJ2-3,13,CASSLANTAGAFF,TGTGCCAGCAGCTTAGCGAACACGGCGGGAGCCTTCTTT
few,NA,TRBV4-2,TRBJ2-7,14,CASSQDMMAYEQYF,TGTGCCAGCAGCCAAGATATGATGGCCTACGAGCAGTACTTC
NA,NA,TRBV27,TRBJ2-3,15,CASSPLGIGTDTQYF,TGTGCCAGCAGTCCCCTGGGAATCGGCACAGATACGCAGTATTTT
NA,TRBD2,TRBV20-1,TRBJ2-2,16,CSADSGGGAVTGELFF,TGCAGTGCCGATAGTGGCGGGGGGGCCGTCACCGGGGAGCTGTTTTTT
NA,TRBD2,TRBV14,TRBJ2-1,16,CASSQDRRPLAEEQFF,TGTGCCAGCAGCCAAGATCGGAGGCCCCTAGCGGAGGAGCAGTTCTTC
many,NA,TRBV9,TRBJ2-7,14,CASSVGTTTYEQYF,TGTGCCAGCAGCGTGGGGACGACCACCTACGAGCAGTACTTC
NA,NA,TRBV12-3/TRBV12-4,TRBJ1-1,14,CASSLHTGGTEAFF,TGTGCCAGCAGTTTACACACCGGTGGGACTGAAGCTTTCTTT
NA,TRBD2,TRBV6-5,TRBJ2-3,17,CASRPRVLAGVPDTQYF,TGTGCCAGCAGGCCTAGAGTTCTAGCGGGAGTACCAGATACGCAGTATTTT
many,NA,TRBV29-1,TRBJ2-7,12,CSVVLQTYEQYF,TGCAGCGTTGTTCTCCAGACCTACGAGCAGTACTTC
few,NA,TRBV5-1,TRBJ1-1,15,CAITPRGQLNTEAFF,TGCGCCATCACCCCCCGTGGACAGCTGAACACTGAAGCTTTCTTT
few,NA,TRBV19,TRBJ1-5,13,CASSVGFDQPQHF,TGTGCCAGTAGTGTCGGGTTCGATCAGCCCCAGCATTTT
NA,NA,TRBV4-1,TRBJ2-5,15,CASSQGATYQETQYF,TGCGCCAGCAGCCAAGGGGCTACGTACCAAGAGACCCAGTACTTC
NA,NA,TRBV6-1,TRBJ2-7,13,CASSETGSYEQYF,TGTGCCAGCAGTGAGACAGGTTCCTACGAGCAGTACTTC
few,NA,TRBV5-1,TRBJ1-2,13,CASRLGPGAGYTF,TGCGCCAGCAGGCTGGGGCCGGGGGCTGGCTACACCTTC
NA,NA,TRBV9,TRBJ1-4,18,CASSVDPGRGGGGEKLFF,TGTGCCAGCAGCGTAGACCCTGGACGCGGCGGAGGGGGTGAAAAACTGTTTTTT
few,NA,TRBV10-1,TRBJ1-5,11,CARRSKRPQHF,TGCGCCCGCCGTTCTAAGAGGCCCCAGCATTTT
NA,TRBD1,TRBV7-2,TRBJ2-7,15,CASSLSGTEVYEQYF,TGTGCCAGCAGCTTGTCCGGGACAGAGGTGTACGAGCAGTACTTC
many,NA,TRBV25-1,TRBJ2-5,16,CASSEPLLTSGETQYF,TGTGCCAGCAGTGAGCCGCTGTTGACTTCCGGGGAGACCCAGTACTTC
few,TRBD2,TRBV7-9,TRBJ2-3,14,CASSLAQGGDTQYF,TGTGCCAGCAGCTTAGCGCAGGGAGGGGATACGCAGTATTTT
NA,NA,TRBV15,TRBJ1-3,15,CATSRATYTGNTIYF,TGTGCCACCAGCCGAGCTACTTATACTGGAAACACCATATATTTT
many,TRBD2,TRBV7-6,TRBJ2-3,16,CASSLAGRGDTDTQYF,TGTGCCAGCAGCTTAGCGGGGAGGGGCGACACAGATACGCAGTATTTT
few,NA,TRBV12-3/TRBV12-4,TRBJ2-7,18,CASSPIGVTNPGSYEQYF,TGTGCCAGCAGCCCGATAGGGGTTACGAATCCCGGCTCCTACGAGCAGTACTTC
NA,NA,TRBV12-3/TRBV12-4,TRBJ2-2,13,CASTPLGTGELFF,TGTGCCAGCACCCCCTTAGGGACCGGGGAGCTGTTTTTT
NA,NA,TRBV27,TRBJ2-7,15,CASSFVGRVPYEQYF,TGTGCCAGCAGTTTCGTCGGCAGGGTCCCCTACGAGCAGTACTTC
few,NA,TRBV10-3,TRBJ2-7,14,CAISEWGGANEQYF,TGTGCCATCAGTGAGTGGGGCGGGGCCAACGAGCAGTACTTC
many,TRBD2,TRBV5-1,TRBJ2-1,15,CASSSGSGSYNEQFF,TGCGCCAGCAGCTCAGGTAGCGGGTCCTACAATGAGCAGTTCTTC
few,NA,TRBV18,TRBJ2-7,14,CASSPLGAVNEQYF,TGTGCCAGCTCACCACTTGGGGCAGTTAACGAGCAGTACTTC
NA,TRBD1,TRBV10-3,TRBJ2-3,15,CAIRRGQGATDTQYF,TGTGCCATCAGGAGGGGACAGGGCGCGACAGATACGCAGTATTTT
NA,NA,TRBV19,TRBJ2-7,17,CASSSTLTAYFSYEQYF,TGTGCCAGTAGTTCGACACTCACGGCCTACTTCTCCTACGAGCAGTACTTC
NA,NA,TRBV3-1,TRBJ2-7,14,CASSALGGSEEQYF,TGTGCCAGCAGCGCTCTTGGGGGGAGTGAGGAGCAGTACTTC
NA,NA,TRBV12-3/TRBV12-4,TRBJ1-5,14,CASSPQYSNQPQHF,TGTGCCAGCAGTCCACAGTATAGCAATCAGCCCCAGCATTTT
NA,NA,TRBV20-1,TRBJ1-5,12,CSAWDFNQPQHF,TGCAGTGCTTGGGACTTCAATCAGCCCCAGCATTTT
few,TRBD1,TRBV23-1,TRBJ2-3,15,CASSQGEPDRENQYF,TGCGCCAGCAGTCAAGGTGAGCCCGACAGGGAGAACCAGTATTTT
few,TRBD2,TRBV7-9,TRBJ2-1,16,CASRGRRESTPGEQFF,TGTGCCAGCAGGGGAAGGCGGGAGAGTACCCCGGGTGAGCAGTTCTTC
few,TRBD1,TRBV14,TRBJ2-6,16,CASSFHRGQGANVLTF,TGTGCCAGCAGTTTCCACAGGGGGCAGGGGGCCAACGTCCTGACTTTC
few,NA,TRBV11-2,TRBJ2-3,16,CASSLGAGGGTDTQYF,TGTGCCAGCAGCTTAGGAGCCGGGGGCGGAACAGATACGCAGTATTTT
few,TRBD1,TRBV6-6,TRBJ2-7,13,CASSSTGGVEQYF,TGTGCCAGCAGTTCGACAGGGGGTGTGGAGCAGTACTTC
many,NA,TRBV11-2,TRBJ2-7,13,CASSLDLSRDQYF,TGTGCCAGCAGCTTAGATTTGTCCAGGGACCAGTACTTC
NA,TRBD1,TRBV5-1,TRBJ1-2,13,CASSATTQGTYTF,TGCGCCAGCAGCGCCACCACACAGGGGACCTACACCTTC
NA,NA,TRBV20-1,TRBJ2-1,10,CSARGPRSFF,TGCAGTGCTAGAGGCCCCCGGTCGTTCTTC
few,NA,TRBV11-2,TRBJ2-7,11,CASSRQYEQYF,TGTGCCAGCAGCCGCCAATACGAGCAGTACTTC
NA,NA,TRBV24-1,TRBJ2-3,13,CATSESSTDTQYF,TGTGCCACCAGTGAGTCCAGCACAGATACGCAGTATTTT
NA,TRBD1,TRBV20-1,TRBJ1-5,14,CSAGGQAQFQPQHF,TGCAGTGCTGGGGGACAGGCGCAGTTTCAGCCCCAGCATTTT
few,NA,TRBV20-1,TRBJ2-3,13,CSARESSTDTQYF,TGCAGTGCTAGAGAATCTAGCACAGATACGCAGTATTTT
NA,TRBD1,TRBV5-1,TRBJ2-7,16,CASSLSPTGENYEQYF,TGCGCCAGCAGCTTGTCCCCGACAGGGGAAAACTACGAGCAGTACTTC
few,TRBD1,TRBV29-1,TRBJ1-1,13,CSVEGTGRTEAFF,TGCAGCGTTGAAGGGACAGGGAGAACTGAAGCTTTCTTT
NA,TRBD1,TRBV9,TRBJ2-1,16,CASSVGQGAGYNEQFF,TGTGCCAGCAGCGTAGGGCAGGGGGCTGGGTACAATGAGCAGTTCTTC
few,TRBD1,TRBV25-1,TRBJ1-2,13,CASSPDLTGARAF,TGTGCCAGCAGCCCAGACCTTACAGGGGCCCGGGCATTC
many,NA,TRBV12-3/TRBV12-4,TRBJ2-1,13,CASSISGRNEQFF,TGTGCCAGCAGTATATCTGGGCGCAATGAGCAGTTCTTC
few,TRBD2,TRBV27,TRBJ2-1,17,CASSLSRLAGEVSEQFF,TGTGCCAGCAGTTTATCTCGACTAGCGGGAGAGGTCAGTGAGCAGTTCTTC